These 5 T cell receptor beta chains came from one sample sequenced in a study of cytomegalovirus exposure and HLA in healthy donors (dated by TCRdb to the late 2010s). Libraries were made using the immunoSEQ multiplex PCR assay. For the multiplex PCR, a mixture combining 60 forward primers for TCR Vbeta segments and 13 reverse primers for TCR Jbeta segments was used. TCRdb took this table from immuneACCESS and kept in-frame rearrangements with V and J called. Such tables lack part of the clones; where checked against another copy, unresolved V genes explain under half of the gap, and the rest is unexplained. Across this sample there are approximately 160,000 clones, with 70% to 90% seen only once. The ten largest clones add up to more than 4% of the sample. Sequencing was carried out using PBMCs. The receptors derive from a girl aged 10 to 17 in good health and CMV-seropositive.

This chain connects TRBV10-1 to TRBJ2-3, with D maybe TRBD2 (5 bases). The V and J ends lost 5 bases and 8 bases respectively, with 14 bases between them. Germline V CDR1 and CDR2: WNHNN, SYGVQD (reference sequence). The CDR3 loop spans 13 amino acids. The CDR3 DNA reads TGCGCCAGCAGTTCGGGCCCACGGGGTACGCAGTATTTT. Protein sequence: CASSSGPRGTQYF.

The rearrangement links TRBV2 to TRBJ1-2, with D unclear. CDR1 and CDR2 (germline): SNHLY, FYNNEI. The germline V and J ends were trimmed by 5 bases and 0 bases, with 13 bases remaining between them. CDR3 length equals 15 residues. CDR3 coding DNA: TGTGCCAGCAGTAGTATCGTGCGGACTAACTATGGCTACACCTTC. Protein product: CASSSIVRTNYGYTF.

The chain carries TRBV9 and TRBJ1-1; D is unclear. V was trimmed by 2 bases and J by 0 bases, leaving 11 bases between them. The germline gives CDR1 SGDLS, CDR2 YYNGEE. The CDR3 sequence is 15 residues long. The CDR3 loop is CASSVPSAMNTEAFF. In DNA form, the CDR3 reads TGTGCCAGCAGCGTCCCGAGTGCCATGAACACTGAAGCTTTCTTT. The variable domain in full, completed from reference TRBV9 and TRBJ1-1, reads DSGVTQTPKHLITATGQRVTLRCSPRSGDLSVYWYQQSLDQGLQFLIQYYNGEERAKGNILERFSAQQFPDLHSELNLSSLELGDSALYFCASSVPSAMNTEAFFGQGTRLTVV.

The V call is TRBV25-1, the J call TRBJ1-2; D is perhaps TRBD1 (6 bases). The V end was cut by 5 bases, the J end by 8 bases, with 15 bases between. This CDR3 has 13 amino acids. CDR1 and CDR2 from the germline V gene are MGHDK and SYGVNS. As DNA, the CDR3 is TGTGCCAGCAGTAAACAGGGCCTAGGCGGCTACACCTTC. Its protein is CASSKQGLGGYTF.

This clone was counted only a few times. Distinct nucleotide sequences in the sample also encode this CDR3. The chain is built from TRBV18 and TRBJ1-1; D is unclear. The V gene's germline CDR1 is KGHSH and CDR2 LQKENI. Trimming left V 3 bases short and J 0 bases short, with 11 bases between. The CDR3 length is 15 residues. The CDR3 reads CASSPPPGLNTEAFF. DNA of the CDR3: TGTGCCAGCTCACCGCCACCGGGTCTGAACACTGAAGCTTTCTTT.